These 16 T cell receptor beta chains originate from one sample sequenced in a study of control samples from healthy donors and cancer patients (dated by TCRdb to the early 2020s). Library method: the immunoSEQ multiplex PCR assay. The clones in this table, taken by TCRdb from immuneACCESS, are in-frame only. Not every clone is retained; where verified, under half of the shortfall comes from an unresolved V gene, and the cause of the rest is unknown. A total of about 180,000 clones appear in this sample, around 89% of them only once. The ten largest clones capture 1.4% of the sample. The source material was blood. These receptors were obtained from a woman aged 50 to 60 in good health.

J is TRBJ2-1 and V is TRBV5-4; maybe TRBD2 (5 bases). Per the germline V gene, CDR1 is SGHNT and CDR2 is YYREEE (reference sequence). V lost 5 bases and J lost 10, with 22 bases in between. CDR3 length: 15 residues. The CDR3 nucleotides are TGTGCCAGCAGTTCAACCGCGCCCGGGGTGAGGGAGCAGTTCTTC. Translated, it gives CASSSTAPGVREQFF.

This sequence joins TRBV28 and TRBJ2-3, with TRBD2 matching over 13 bases. Trimming removed 7 bases from V and 6 bases from J; junction bases left unmatched: 7. Germline values: CDR1 MDHEN, CDR2 SYDVKM. There are 15 residues in the CDR3. In DNA form, the CDR3 reads TGTGCCAGCATAACTAGCGGGAGGGCCCTGGATACGCAGTATTTT. It translates to CASITSGRALDTQYF.

The chain employs TRBV28 and TRBJ1-2; 8 bases match TRBD1. This CDR3 is 11 amino acids long. Losses at the gene ends were 4 bases for V and 8 bases for J; bases not matched to a gene: 0. Germline V gene data show CDR1 as MDHEN and CDR2 as SYDVKM. CDR3 bases: TGTGCCAGCAGTTACAGGGGGGGCTACACCTTC. This sequence encodes CASSYRGGYTF.

V and J are TRBV4-2 and TRBJ1-1; D might be TRBD1 (6 bases). From germline, CDR1 is LGHNA and CDR2 YNFKEQ. The CDR3 totals 15 residues. With 0 bases removed from V and 4 bases from J, the gap between germline ends came to 12 bases. CDR3 sequence: CASSQEVGGSTEAFF. The DNA of the CDR3 is TGTGCCAGCAGCCAAGAAGTAGGGGGATCCACTGAAGCTTTCTTT.

V and J are TRBV3-1 (or the pseudogene TRBV3-2) and TRBJ2-6; D may be TRBD1 (6 bases). V lost 6 bases and J lost 2, with 17 bases in between. The CDR3 consists of 17 residues. The germline gives CDR1 LGHDT, CDR2 YNNKEL (reference sequence). CDR3 DNA sequence: TGTGCCAGCAGGGGGCAGGGGATACTTCCTGGGGCCAACGTCCTGACTTTC. This translates into CASRGQGILPGANVLTF.

V is TRBV6-6 and J is TRBJ2-1; D is perhaps TRBD1 (5 bases). CDR1 MNHNY and CDR2 SVGAGI come from the germline V gene (reference sequence). Trimming left V 5 bases short and J 7 bases short, with 12 bases between. The CDR3 is 13 amino acids. CDR3 sequence: CASSPRQFNEQFF. The CDR3, as DNA: TGTGCCAGCAGTCCGCGACAGTTTAATGAGCAGTTCTTC.

V is TRBV2 and J is TRBJ2-3, with D perhaps TRBD2 (6 bases). The CDR3 is 13 amino acids. The V and J ends lost 7 bases and 6 bases respectively, with 14 bases between them. Germline CDR1 reads SNHLY; CDR2 reads FYNNEI. This chain's CDR3 is CASMTGVVDTQYF. DNA of the CDR3: TGTGCCAGCATGACGGGAGTGGTTGATACGCAGTATTTT. Looking up the rest from reference TRBV2 and TRBJ2-3 gives the full variable domain: EPEVTQTPSHQVTQMGQEVILRCVPISNHLYFYWYRQILGQKVEFLVSFYNNEISEKSEIFDDQFSVERPDGSNFTLKIRSTKLEDSAMYFCASMTGVVDTQYFGPGTRLTVL.

This clone was seen a handful of times. The V gene is TRBV5-6, the J gene TRBJ2-7, with TRBD2 matching over 10 bases. V shed 2 bases, J shed 6 bases, and the junction held 5 bases outside the gene matches. The CDR3 runs to 14 residues. In germline, CDR1 is SGHDT, CDR2 YYEEEE. In DNA, the CDR3 is TGTGCCAGCAGCTTCCTAGCGGGAGCCGTCGAGCAGTACTTC. Residues: CASSFLAGAVEQYF.

This clone was recorded only once. The chain combines TRBV4-3 with TRBJ2-7, with D tentatively TRBD2 (5 bases). The CDR3 spans 15 residues. The V end was cut by 2 bases, the J end by 2 bases, with 13 bases between. Germline V lookup: CDR1 LGHNA, CDR2 YSLEER. The CDR3 sequence is CASSQKPGETYEQYF. The CDR3 DNA is TGCGCCAGCAGCCAAAAACCCGGGGAAACCTACGAGCAGTACTTC.

The rearrangement uses TRBV28 and TRBJ2-5, with D unresolved. In germline, CDR1 is MDHEN, CDR2 SYDVKM. V was trimmed by 6 bases and J by 4 bases, leaving 6 bases between them. This CDR3 is 11 amino acids long. CDR3 in amino acids: CASRLTETQYF. CDR3 DNA: TGTGCCAGCAGACTCACAGAGACCCAGTACTTC.

This chain uses TRBV5-1 with TRBJ2-1, with D possibly being TRBD2 (5 bases). Germline CDR1 and CDR2: SGHRS and YFSETQ. This CDR3 has 16 residues. V dropped 4 bases and J dropped 0 bases, with 14 bases sitting between them. Here the CDR3 DNA reads TGCGCCAGCAGCCTTAGTGGGAGCAACTCCTACAATGAGCAGTTCTTC. This sequence encodes CASSLSGSNSYNEQFF. The full variable domain, its missing parts supplied by reference TRBV5-1 and TRBJ2-1, is KAGVTQTPRYLIKTRGQQVTLSCSPISGHRSVSWYQQTPGQGLQFLFEYFSETQRNKGNFPGRFSGRQFSNSRSEMNVSTLELGDSALYLCASSLSGSNSYNEQFFGPGTRLTVL.

The rearrangement joins TRBV5-1 to TRBJ2-5; D unresolved. Germline CDR1 SGHRS, CDR2 YFSETQ. V lost 4 bases and J lost 4, with 11 bases in between. The CDR3 length is 13 residues. CDR3 protein: CASSPNQRETQYF. In DNA form, the CDR3 reads TGCGCCAGCAGCCCGAACCAGCGAGAGACCCAGTACTTC.

The chain carries TRBV28 and TRBJ2-5; D unclear. V dropped 4 bases and J dropped 0 bases, with 12 bases sitting between them. From germline, CDR1 is MDHEN and CDR2 SYDVKM. CDR3 length equals 15 residues. In DNA form, the CDR3 reads TGTGCCAGCAGTTCTGGGCCCTCTTACCAAGAGACCCAGTACTTC. Translation: CASSSGPSYQETQYF.

This clone was seen only once. This chain joins TRBV24-1 and TRBJ2-6; the D gene is possibly TRBD1 (6 bases). V lost 3 bases, J lost 0 bases, and 14 bases lay in between. The CDR3 has 18 residues. The germline CDR1 and CDR2 sequences are KGHDR and SFDVKD. CDR3 loop: CATSDVGTTYSGANVLTF. CDR3 nucleotide sequence: TGTGCCACCAGTGATGTAGGGACAACCTACTCTGGGGCCAACGTCCTGACTTTC.

This CDR3 is CASSLLPTGDSYEQYF. The CDR3 DNA reads TGTGCCAGCAGCTTACTCCCGACAGGGGACTCCTACGAGCAGTACTTC. The rearrangement links TRBV7-9 to TRBJ2-7; 8 positions agree with TRBD1. Germline V gives CDR1 SEHNR, CDR2 FQNEAQ (reference sequence). The CDR3 is 16 amino acids. V trimming: 2 bases; J trimming: 0 bases; junction bases outside the gene matches: 6. The full variable domain, completed using reference TRBV7-9 and TRBJ2-7, is DTGVSQNPRHKITKRGQNVTFRCDPISEHNRLYWYRQTLGQGPEFLTYFQNEAQLEKSRLLSDRFSAERPKGSFSTLEIQRTEQGDSAMYLCASSLLPTGDSYEQYFGPGTRLTVT.

This chain links TRBV7-8 with TRBJ2-7, with 12 bases matching TRBD2. The length of the CDR3 is 15 residues. In germline, CDR1 is SGHVS, CDR2 FQNEAQ. Unmatched junction bases numbered 9, after V lost 5 bases and J lost 7 bases. In nucleotides, the CDR3 is TGTGCCAGCAGCAGAAGACTAGCGGGAGTGGAGGAGCAGTACTTC. Amino acid sequence: CASSRRLAGVEEQYF.